This TCR beta chain was profiled in a study of blood T cells in healthy people across ages. Regarding the study as a whole: The recorded TCR beta diversity per million T cells decreased in a roughly linear manner with age.

The V gene end was trimmed by 7 bases and the J gene end by 7 bases; junction bases not matched to a gene: 10. Germline V gives CDR1 SQVTM, CDR2 ANQGSEA. The CDR3 is made up of 13 amino acids. This clonotype was seen a single time. Its antigen is unidentified. Donors were systemically healthy Caucasian individuals from Russia aged roughly 6 to 95 years. Approximately 9.1 milliliters was the volume of peripheral blood drawn from each donor. No fewer than 5.5 micrograms of total RNA were isolated from every sample. The authors ran a second PCR of 7 to 11 cycles using a sample-barcoded 5' primer and a J-beta primer mix. One entry per CDR3 protein results from TCRdb running MiXCR on the 5' RACE reads. The sample records around 690,000 distinct CDR3 sequences, 58% being singletons.

Sequencing was carried out using blood. V usage is TRBV29-1 and J usage is TRBJ1-2, with TRBD1 matching over 9 bases. The TCR was taken from a man in his 60s in good health. CDR3 sequence: CSGVTGTGSGYTF. The CDR3, as DNA: TGCAGCGGCGTAACCGGGACAGGGTCTGGCTACACCTTC.